Listed below are T cell receptor beta chains from one sample, sequenced in a study of blood T cell repertoires in COVID-19. Assay: immunoSEQ multiplex PCR; the TCRdb copy retains only in-frame clones and omits some. The repertoire has 250,000 or so clones, roughly nine tenths of them found once; the top ten carry roughly 4.5%. The specimen was peripheral blood. The source of these receptors is a woman aged 40-49 years who had recovered from COVID-19. The CDR3 runs from the conserved cysteine through the conserved F or W. A D gene is named only where the DNA matches it firmly. Only part of the rows carry a size: once, few, many, or a class if the clone is expanded.

>TRBV5-1|TRBJ1-5|NA|NA
CASSLSPYQPQHF
TGCGCCAGCAGCTTGTCCCCATATCAGCCCCAGCATTTT
>TRBV10-3|TRBJ2-2|NA|TRBD2
CAIRETSHLDGELFF
TGTGCCATCAGGGAGACTAGCCATTTGGACGGGGAGCTGTTTTTT
>TRBV6-5|TRBJ1-1|NA|TRBD1
CASTFGTGPNTEAFF
TGTGCCAGCACCTTCGGGACAGGGCCAAACACTGAAGCTTTCTTT
>TRBV7-7|TRBJ2-3|NA|TRBD2
CASTLLAGATDTQYF
TGTGCCAGCACCCTACTAGCGGGAGCCACAGATACGCAGTATTTT
>TRBV6-5|TRBJ2-1|once|TRBD2
CASSYLLAGANEQFF
TGTGCCAGCAGTTATTTACTAGCGGGAGCCAATGAGCAGTTCTTC
>TRBV4-2|TRBJ2-1|NA|NA
CASSLLLSSYNEQFF
TGTGCCAGCAGCCTTTTGCTTAGCTCCTACAATGAGCAGTTCTTC
>TRBV9|TRBJ2-5|NA|TRBD2
CASNLGTSASQETQYF
TGTGCCAGCAATCTCGGGACTAGCGCCTCCCAAGAGACCCAGTACTTC
>TRBV7-9|TRBJ2-7|NA|TRBD1
CASSSPGGPYEQYF
TGTGCCAGCAGCTCGCCAGGGGGCCCCTACGAGCAGTACTTC
>TRBV11-2|TRBJ2-2|NA|TRBD2
CASSQAGLNTGELFF
TGTGCCAGCAGCCAAGCGGGGCTCAACACCGGGGAGCTGTTTTTT
>TRBV6-1|TRBJ2-3|NA|TRBD1
CASSEQGVDTQYF
TGTGCCAGCAGTGAACAGGGGGTAGATACGCAGTATTTT
>TRBV10-1|TRBJ2-2|NA|TRBD2
CASSVLAGVSGELFF
TGCGCCAGCAGTGTGCTAGCGGGAGTTTCTGGGGAGCTGTTTTTT
>TRBV19|TRBJ2-5|NA|NA
CASSIGIWEFETQYF
TGTGCCAGTAGTATCGGCATTTGGGAGTTTGAGACCCAGTACTTC
>TRBV7-3|TRBJ1-1|NA|NA
CASSPTTGNTEAFF
TGTGCCAGCAGCCCAACTACGGGGAACACTGAAGCTTTCTTT
>TRBV6-5|TRBJ1-1|NA|TRBD1
CASSYSYRGLGTEAFF
TGTGCCAGCAGTTACTCTTACAGGGGGCTGGGAACTGAAGCTTTCTTT
>TRBV5-1|TRBJ2-1|NA|TRBD2
CASSPLAGAYNEQFF
TGCGCCAGCAGCCCTTTAGCGGGGGCCTACAATGAGCAGTTCTTC